The clone carrying this T cell receptor beta chain has at least ten counts. The antigen is unknown. Germline CDR1 SQVTM, CDR2 ANQGSEA. The CDR3 is made up of 14 amino acids. Deletions cut 0 bases from V and 4 bases from J, with 11 bases between. The data derive from a study of CD8 T cells in ankylosing spondylitis. Whole-study results and caveats: Significant enrichment of disease-linked clones was reported in matched ankylosing spondylitis synovial fluid. Disease-linked clones bore a CD8+ phenotype, appearing relatively rarely in peripheral blood. Characteristic, it appeared, of ankylosing spondylitis blood was a TCR beta motif of eight highly homologous variants.

It was by quantitative 5'-RACE with molecular barcodes that TCR beta libraries were made. MiXCR, run by TCRdb on the 5' RACE reads, gives a single entry per CDR3 protein. The data show some 71,000 distinct CDR3 sequences, with approximately 5.3% seen just once and 2% to 2.5% held by the top ten. Sequenced input: blood, either unsorted or a sorted T cell fraction (not recorded which). The source is a male donor with ankylosing spondylitis or in good health (not recorded which). The rearrangement joins TRBV29-1 to TRBJ2-3; tentatively, D is TRBD1 or TRBD2 (5 bases each). CDR3 protein: CSVEEGVVADTQYF. The CDR3 DNA follows: TGCAGCGTTGAAGAGGGGGTTGTCGCAGATACGCAGTATTTT.